These 13 T cell receptor beta chains originate from one sample sequenced in a study of shared clonotypes between healthy human individuals. The method was immunoSEQ multiplex PCR; TCRdb's version includes in-frame clones alone and lacks a portion of them. This table holds fewer than 1.8 million clones, approximately 98.5% found once. The sequenced material came from naive CD4+ T cells sorted from blood. The sample's subset: CD45RA+ positively selected. Receptor source: a man younger than 45 in good health.

The chain has TRBV11-2 and TRBJ2-1; D uncertain. The V gene's germline CDR1 is SGHAT and CDR2 FQNNGV. The CDR3 covers 13 residues. V was pared by 3 bases and J by 6 bases, with 9 bases between. DNA for the CDR3: TGTGCCAGCAGCTTTCTCTCTGGCAATGAGCAGTTCTTC. Protein product: CASSFLSGNEQFF.

The V and J genes are TRBV18 and TRBJ2-1; 14 bases fit TRBD2. Trimming removed 3 bases from V and 2 bases from J; junction bases left unmatched: 6. The V gene's germline CDR1 is KGHSH and CDR2 LQKENI. This CDR3 is 18 amino acids long. As DNA, the CDR3 is TGTGCCAGCTCACCTCTGGGGACTAGCGGGAGAACCTACAATGAGCAGTTCTTC. The encoded protein is CASSPLGTSGRTYNEQFF.

The V gene is TRBV13, the J gene TRBJ2-1, with TRBD1 identical over 10 bases. J gave up 7 bases and V 5 bases, and 8 bases lay outside the gene matches. Germline CDR1 is PRHDT and CDR2 is FYEKMQ (reference sequence). CDR3 length: 15 residues. DNA for the CDR3: TGTGCCAGCAGCAGACGACAGGGGGCTTCGAATGAGCAGTTCTTC. This codes for CASSRRQGASNEQFF.

The J gene is TRBJ2-1, the V gene TRBV28, with D possibly being TRBD1 or TRBD2 (5 bases each). The germline CDR1 and CDR2 sequences are MDHEN and SYDVKM. V was trimmed by 8 bases and J by 8 bases, leaving 10 bases between them. The length of the CDR3 is 11 residues. The CDR3 protein is CASGGWYEQFF. The CDR3 nucleotides are TGTGCCAGCGGGGGTTGGTATGAGCAGTTCTTC.

This rearrangement joins TRBV5-1 to TRBJ2-7; 7 nucleotides agree with TRBD1. Germline V gene sequence: CDR1 SGHRS, CDR2 YFSETQ. The CDR3 totals 14 residues. V dropped 3 bases and J dropped 0; count of bases not matched to a gene: 3. The CDR3 protein is CASSSQGDSYEQYF. The CDR3 DNA follows: TGCGCCAGCAGCTCTCAGGGGGACTCCTACGAGCAGTACTTC. Using reference TRBV5-1 and TRBJ2-7 for the parts outside the CDR3, the full variable domain is KAGVTQTPRYLIKTRGQQVTLSCSPISGHRSVSWYQQTPGQGLQFLFEYFSETQRNKGNFPGRFSGRQFSNSRSEMNVSTLELGDSALYLCASSSQGDSYEQYFGPGTRLTVT.

The genes are TRBV2 and TRBJ2-6; the D is unclear. The CDR3 is made up of 16 amino acids. The V end was cut by 8 bases, the J end by 0 bases, with 14 bases between. Germline V CDR1 and CDR2: SNHLY, FYNNEI. CDR3 nucleotide sequence: TGTGCCAGCTGGTCCAACCGACTCTCTGGGGCCAACGTCCTGACTTTC. Amino acid sequence: CASWSNRLSGANVLTF. Using reference TRBV2 and TRBJ2-6 for the parts outside the CDR3, the full variable domain is EPEVTQTPSHQVTQMGQEVILRCVPISNHLYFYWYRQILGQKVEFLVSFYNNEISEKSEIFDDQFSVERPDGSNFTLKIRSTKLEDSAMYFCASWSNRLSGANVLTFGAGSRLTVL.

The table lists this clone with a count of one. The chain couples TRBV5-1 to TRBJ2-1, with D unresolved. The CDR3 has 16 residues. Trimming took 0 bases from V and 4 from J, leaving 14 bases between them. The V gene's germline CDR1 is SGHRS and CDR2 YFSETQ. CDR3 region: CASSLDPDNNYNEQFF. DNA of the CDR3: TGCGCCAGCAGCTTGGATCCAGACAACAATTACAATGAGCAGTTCTTC.

This sequence joins TRBV5-6 and TRBJ2-3, with TRBD2 matching 12 bases. CDR3 length: 15 residues. The V gene end was trimmed by 2 bases and the J gene end by 4 bases; junction bases not matched to a gene: 2. The germline V gene encodes CDR1 SGHDT and CDR2 YYEEEE. CDR3 DNA: TGTGCCAGCAGCTTAAGGACTAGCGGGGCAGATACGCAGTATTTT. This codes for CASSLRTSGADTQYF.

J is TRBJ2-3 and V is TRBV7-2, with 10 bases fitting TRBD2. The germline gives CDR1 SGHTA, CDR2 FQGNSA. V lost 10 bases and J lost 0; bases outside the gene matches: 4. This CDR3 comprises 14 residues. Written as DNA, the CDR3 is TGTGCCACCGGGGGACTAGCGAGCACAGATACGCAGTATTTT. Encoded protein: CATGGLASTDTQYF.

A remark on this clone: The sample holds other DNA sequences that translate to the same CDR3. The J gene is TRBJ2-1, the V gene TRBV7-2; D is uncertain. CDR1 SGHTA and CDR2 FQGNSA come from the germline V gene. V lost 4 bases to trimming and J lost 5 bases, with 12 bases between them. The CDR3 extends over 14 amino acids. Here the CDR3 DNA reads TGTGCCAGCAGCTCCACTTCTGGCCACAATGAGCAGTTCTTC. Translated, it gives CASSSTSGHNEQFF.

With regard to this clone: The junction departs from the called germline gene at one end, perhaps through a read error. Here the CDR3 reads CASSPGALLSGKQIF. CDR3 in DNA: TGTGCCAGCAGTCCGGGGGCCCTGCTCTCTGGCAAACAGATCTTC. The chain is built from TRBV6-5 and TRBJ2-1; TRBD1 or TRBD2 may be the D gene (6 bases each). The germline V gene encodes CDR1 MNHEY and CDR2 SVGAGI. CDR3 length: 15 residues.

The chain employs TRBV11-2 and TRBJ2-3, with 7 bases aligning to TRBD2. V lost 5 bases, J lost 0 bases, and 14 bases stayed unmatched. CDR3 size: 18 residues. CDR1 is SGHAT, CDR2 FQNNGV, per germline. The CDR3 bases are TGTGCCAGCAGCCGCGATCGGAAAGCGGGGCCTAGCACAGATACGCAGTATTTT. It is translated as CASSRDRKAGPSTDTQYF.

The chain has TRBV9 and TRBJ2-2; D may be TRBD2 (6 bases). V was cut by 4 bases and J by 2 bases, with 12 bases left in between. The V gene's germline CDR1 is SGDLS and CDR2 YYNGEE. This CDR3 spans 15 amino acids. CDR3 protein: CASSPGAPNTGELFF. The DNA of the CDR3 is TGTGCCAGCAGCCCGGGAGCCCCTAACACCGGGGAGCTGTTTTTT.